A single sample gave rise to the 28 T cell receptor beta chains below, sequenced in a study of spatial heterogeneity in lung cancer. The sample's time point: sample taken at primary tumor resection. The study, taken as a whole, reports: For expanded intratumoral alpha and beta TCRs, counts tracked tumor mutation counts.

The antigens for these receptors are not known. MiXCR was run by TCRdb on the 5' RACE reads, yielding one entry per CDR3 protein. The sample holds more than 15,000 distinct CDR3 sequences; approximately 6.2% are singletons and the top ten take 6.8%. Material: lung tumor tissue, obtained at surgery. The source is a male donor with early-stage non-small cell lung cancer.

This clonotype was recorded many times. Relative to the germline gene, one junction end is altered; a read error may explain this. Because this beta chain is a stray read in a library intended to capture alpha chains, its abundance should not be given much weight. The chain is built from TRBV20-1 and TRBJ1-1, with unresolved D. The germline CDR1 and CDR2 sequences are DFQATT and SNEGSKA (reference sequence). The CDR3 has 11 residues. CDR3 amino acids: CSARDTPSGDF. CDR3 nucleotide sequence: TGCAGTGCTAGAGACACACCCTCTGGGGATTTT.

This clonotype was observed many times. The library was designed around alpha chains, so this beta chain is a stray read whose abundance carries little weight. The chain employs TRBV5-1 and TRBJ2-7; 8 bases are shared with TRBD2. The CDR3 extends over 14 amino acids. V lost 0 bases to trimming and J lost 2 bases; unmatched junction nucleotides: 1. Germline values: CDR1 SGHRS, CDR2 YFSETQ. This CDR3 reads CASSLERGPYEQYF. CDR3 DNA: TGCGCCAGCAGCTTGGAGCGGGGGCCCTACGAGCAGTACTTC. Full variable domain (outside the CDR3, taken from reference TRBV5-1 and TRBJ2-7): KAGVTQTPRYLIKTRGQQVTLSCSPISGHRSVSWYQQTPGQGLQFLFEYFSETQRNKGNFPGRFSGRQFSNSRSEMNVSTLELGDSALYLCASSLERGPYEQYFGPGTRLTVT.

This clonotype has just a few counts. This beta chain is an off-target read within a library intended for alpha chains, so its frequency means little. CDR3 nucleotides: TGTGCCAGCAGCCCGTTTAGCAATCAGCCCCAGCATTTT. It translates to CASSPFSNQPQHF. The chain is built from TRBV28 and TRBJ1-5; D is unclear. Germline lookup yields CDR1 MDHEN and CDR2 SYDVKM. There are 13 residues in the CDR3. Deletions cut 6 bases from V and 0 bases from J, with 6 bases between.

This clonotype showed up many times. This beta chain was picked up by a library intended for alpha chains and is off target, so its count carries little meaning. The chain uses TRBV20-1 and TRBJ1-6; a weak D match, TRBD1 (6 bases). The CDR3 totals 13 residues. The germline CDR1 and CDR2 sequences are DFQATT and SNEGSKA (reference sequence). V dropped 0 bases and J dropped 9 bases, with 9 bases sitting between them. CDR3 bases: TGCAGTGCTAGAGACAGGGGTGCTTCACCCCTCCACTTT. Protein: CSARDRGASPLHF.

This clonotype was counted at least ten times. This beta chain represents an off-target read in a library built for alpha chains; its size is of limited meaning. This sequence joins TRBV24-1 and TRBJ2-3; D uncertain. The CDR3 consists of 13 residues. The germline V and J ends were trimmed by 10 bases and 2 bases, with 12 bases remaining between them. Germline assignment: CDR1 KGHDR and CDR2 SFDVKD. The CDR3 loop reads CATSRTFTDTQYF. The CDR3 nucleotides are TGTGCCACATCTCGGACCTTCACAGATACGCAGTATTTT.

The table lists this clonotype with many counts. The library was built for alpha chains, so this beta chain is an off-target read and its size means little. The rearrangement joins TRBV15 to TRBJ2-5; possible D gene TRBD2, 5 bases. Germline assignment: CDR1 LNHNV and CDR2 YYDKDF (reference sequence). The CDR3 sequence is 15 residues long. Trimming pared 0 bases from V and 2 bases from J, leaving 10 bases between. For the CDR3, the DNA is TGTGCCACCAGCAGAGATCGGGAACCACAAGAGACCCAGTACTTC. It is translated as CATSRDREPQETQYF. The full variable domain, in which reference TRBV15 and TRBJ2-5 provide the parts outside the CDR3, is DAMVIQNPRYQVTQFGKPVTLSCSQTLNHNVMYWYQQKSSQAPKLLFHYYDKDFNNEADTPDNFQSRRPNTSFCFLDIRSPGLGDTAMYLCATSRDREPQETQYFGPGTRLLVL.

This clonotype has ten or more counts. Found in a library prepared for alpha chains, this beta chain is an off-target read, and its abundance has little meaning. The rearrangement uses TRBV27 and TRBJ2-7; 10 bases are a match to TRBD1. The V gene's germline CDR1 is MNHEY and CDR2 SMNVEV (reference sequence). The CDR3 consists of 16 residues. The junction had 13 bases not matched to a gene; V was cut back by 7 bases and J by 4 bases. CDR3 sequence: CASTLQPGQGLYEQYF. The CDR3 nucleotides are TGTGCCAGCACCCTCCAACCGGGACAGGGGCTATACGAGCAGTACTTC.

This clonotype was detected only a few times. The library was built for alpha chains, so this beta chain is an off-target read and its size means little. CDR3 bases: TGTGCCAGCAGTGAAGTCAGGGGGCGCGGGTCAGATACGCAGTATTTT. Translated, it gives CASSEVRGRGSDTQYF. The chain joins TRBV6-1 to TRBJ2-3; TRBD1 matches 8 bases. The CDR3 spans 16 residues. The V segment lost 1 base and the J segment 4 bases; nucleotides outside the gene matches: 7. Germline lookup yields CDR1 MNHNS and CDR2 SASEGT.

At least ten counts were recorded for this clonotype. Since it is a stray read in a library aimed at alpha chains, this beta chain has a size that is not meaningful. The chain is built from TRBV4-3 and TRBJ2-5, with TRBD1 matching over 9 bases. The V segment lost 1 base and the J segment 5 bases; nucleotides outside the gene matches: 5. This CDR3 is 15 amino acids long. Germline V gives CDR1 LGHNA, CDR2 YSLEER. CDR3 loop: CASSQVQGARETQYF. CDR3 in DNA: TGCGCCAGCAGCCAAGTACAGGGGGCGCGTGAGACCCAGTACTTC.

This clonotype was recorded many times. This beta chain is an unintended read in a library built for alpha chains; its size means little. The chain combines TRBV28 with TRBJ2-3; D ambiguous. The CDR3 runs 16 residues. Germline V gene sequence: CDR1 MDHEN, CDR2 SYDVKM. V dropped 3 bases and J dropped 0 bases, with 13 bases sitting between them. This CDR3 reads CASSLVRYLSTDTQYF. The CDR3 DNA reads TGTGCCAGCAGTTTGGTTCGATACCTCAGCACAGATACGCAGTATTTT.

This clonotype was seen repeatedly, ten times or more. This beta chain is an off-target read within a library intended for alpha chains, so its frequency means little. The chain couples TRBV4-1 to TRBJ2-7; possibly TRBD2 for D (7 bases). CDR3 length: 14 amino acids. Germline V gene lookup returns CDR1 MGHRA and CDR2 YSYEKL. V lost 3 bases to trimming and J lost 4 bases, with 13 bases between them. The chain's CDR3 is CASSQLEGGYEQYF. The CDR3 DNA sequence: TGCGCCAGCAGCCAGCTAGAGGGGGGGTACGAGCAGTACTTC.

This clonotype was recorded at least ten times. This beta chain came through as a stray read in a library set up for alpha chains, and its size says little. The chain joins TRBV7-9 to TRBJ1-2; D is possibly TRBD1 (5 bases). With 5 bases removed from V and 1 base from J, the gap between germline ends came to 14 bases. The CDR3 has 15 amino acids. Germline CDR1 reads SEHNR; CDR2 reads FQNEAQ (reference sequence). The CDR3 spells CASSVIGDLNYGYTF. CDR3 coding DNA: TGTGCCAGCAGCGTAATTGGGGACCTTAACTATGGCTACACCTTC.

By its share, this clonotype is medium-sized. The size of this beta chain means little, since it is a stray read in a library made for alpha chains. The rearrangement joins TRBV7-6 to TRBJ2-2; possibly TRBD1 for D (7 bases). CDR3 size: 16 residues. Trimming shortened V by 1 base and J by 4 bases, and 13 bases separated the two germline ends. The germline gives CDR1 SGHVS, CDR2 FNYEAQ. In DNA, the CDR3 is TGTGCCAGCAGCTTAGATGGGCAGGGGGGCACCGGGGAGCTGTTTTTT. Its translation: CASSLDGQGGTGELFF.

This clonotype was recorded many times. A library made for alpha chains picked up this beta chain off target, so its size means little. V is TRBV7-8 and J is TRBJ2-3; the match to TRBD1 covers 10 bases. The trim removed 3 bases at V and 4 bases at J, leaving 1 base unmatched. CDR3 size: 14 residues. Per germline, CDR1 SGHVS and CDR2 FQNEAQ. CDR3 nucleotide sequence: TGTGCCAGCAGCTTCGGACAGGGGGCAGATACGCAGTATTTT. Translated: CASSFGQGADTQYF.

In its sample, this clonotype ranks as medium-sized. This beta chain appears as a stray read in a library generated for alpha chains; its size is not informative. V and J are TRBV6-6 and TRBJ2-7, with TRBD1 as a possible D gene (6 bases). Per the germline V gene, CDR1 is MNHNY and CDR2 is SVGAGI (reference sequence). V lost 6 bases and J 4 bases, leaving 16 bases between the germline ends. This CDR3 region has 14 residues. CDR3 sequence (DNA): TGTGCCAGCAGGGAAACAGGGTCTGTTTACGAGCAGTACTTC. Translation gives CASRETGSVYEQYF.

At least ten counts were recorded for this clonotype. This beta chain is a stray read from a library made for alpha chains; its abundance is not meaningful. The chain employs TRBV5-6 and TRBJ2-7; D not certain. CDR1 and CDR2 (germline): SGHDT, YYEEEE. This CDR3 region has 11 residues. The germline V and J ends were trimmed by 5 bases and 4 bases, with 7 bases remaining between them. The CDR3: CASSSLYEQYF. The CDR3 bases are TGTGCCAGCAGTTCCCTATACGAGCAGTACTTC.

The table lists this clonotype with many counts. This beta chain represents an off-target read in a library built for alpha chains; its size is of limited meaning. The V call is TRBV20-1, the J call TRBJ1-4; the D gene is possibly TRBD1 (5 bases). The CDR3 loop spans 13 amino acids. Germline CDR1 DFQATT, CDR2 SNEGSKA (reference sequence). V dropped 5 bases and J dropped 4 bases, with 11 bases sitting between them. The CDR3 DNA reads as TGCAGTGCTCGACGGGGGGTTAATGAAAAACTGTTTTTT. Amino acids: CSARRGVNEKLFF.

Points on this clonotype: This sequence may be a read error, since a much larger clone differs from it by one base. Because the CDR3 is missing its conserved closing phenylalanine or tryptophan, this is likely a read error. Since the library was made to target alpha chains, this beta chain is a stray read and its abundance is not meaningful. The V gene is TRBV20-1, the J gene TRBJ1-2; possibly TRBD1 for D (6 bases). V dropped 4 bases and J dropped 6 bases, with 18 bases sitting between them. CDR3 length: 14 residues. Looked up from germline, CDR1 is DFQATT and CDR2 is SNEGSKA (reference sequence). The CDR3 sequence is CSAKTTGFSHGYTI. The CDR3 coding sequence is TGCAGTGCTAAAACTACAGGGTTTTCACATGGCTACACCATC.

This clonotype was seen ten or more times. Little can be read into the size of this beta chain, an off-target read in a library designed for alpha chains. The V call is TRBV20-1, the J call TRBJ2-6, with 7 bases fitting TRBD1. CDR3 length equals 13 residues. Germline V gives CDR1 DFQATT, CDR2 SNEGSKA (reference sequence). Trimming removed 7 bases from V and 4 bases from J; junction bases left unmatched: 4. The CDR3 is CSVTGYGANVLTF. In DNA form, the CDR3 reads TGCAGTGTGACAGGGTACGGGGCCAACGTCCTGACTTTC.

This clonotype was found many times. This beta chain represents an off-target read in a library built for alpha chains; its size is of limited meaning. J is TRBJ1-1 and V is TRBV9; a weak D match, TRBD1 (5 bases). Germline V gene lookup returns CDR1 SGDLS and CDR2 YYNGEE. CDR3 size: 12 residues. V was trimmed by 0 bases and J by 12 bases, leaving 12 bases between them. CDR3 coding DNA: TGTGCCAGCAGCGTAGATAGGGGCTCGCCTTTCTTT. Amino acid sequence: CASSVDRGSPFF. The full variable domain, with the rest looked up from reference TRBV9 and TRBJ1-1, is DSGVTQTPKHLITATGQRVTLRCSPRSGDLSVYWYQQSLDQGLQFLIQYYNGEERAKGNILERFSAQQFPDLHSELNLSSLELGDSALYFCASSVDRGSPFFGQGTRLTVV.

The table lists this clonotype with many counts. This beta chain turned up in a library designed for alpha chains; as an off-target read, its abundance says little. This chain joins TRBV20-1 and TRBJ1-1; D gene uncertain. Germline V gene lookup returns CDR1 DFQATT and CDR2 SNEGSKA (reference sequence). V lost 6 bases, J lost 0 bases, and 14 bases lay in between. The CDR3 is made up of 14 amino acids. The CDR3 sequence: CSAPDGLVNTEAFF. CDR3 in DNA: TGCAGTGCGCCGGATGGACTGGTGAACACTGAAGCTTTCTTT.

The sample holds many counts of this clonotype. The junction differs from germline at one of its ends, possibly a read error. As an off-target read in a library built for alpha chains, this beta chain has a frequency of little significance. V gene TRBV27 combines with J gene TRBJ2-7; D gene uncertain. Germline V gene sequence: CDR1 MNHEY, CDR2 SMNVEV (reference sequence). The CDR3 is made up of 12 amino acids. Written as DNA, the CDR3 is TGCGGCTCGGGCCCGAAGGGTTACGAGCAGTACTTC. Amino acids: CGSGPKGYEQYF.

This clonotype was observed many times. Little can be read into the size of this beta chain, an off-target read in a library designed for alpha chains. The rearrangement joins TRBV29-1 to TRBJ1-4, with TRBD1 as a possible D gene (5 bases). V was clipped by 5 bases and J by 1 base, with 11 bases between them. The length of the CDR3 is 14 residues. Germline loops: CDR1 SQVTM, CDR2 ANQGSEA. The CDR3 region is CSVTGQETNEKLFF. Written as DNA, the CDR3 is TGCAGCGTTACAGGCCAGGAAACTAATGAAAAACTGTTTTTT. The full variable domain, rest sourced from reference TRBV29-1 and TRBJ1-4, is SAVISQKPSRDICQRGTSLTIQCQVDSQVTMMFWYRQQPGQSLTLIATANQGSEATYESGFVIDKFPISRPNLTFSTLTVSNMSPEDSSIYLCSVTGQETNEKLFFGSGTQLSVL.

There are many counts of this clonotype. As an off-target read in a library built for alpha chains, this beta chain has a frequency of little significance. The chain recombines TRBV7-6 with TRBJ2-3, with a weak D call TRBD1 (6 bases). The CDR3 extends over 15 amino acids. V lost 2 bases, J lost 3 bases, and 12 bases lay in between. Germline V lookup: CDR1 SGHVS, CDR2 FNYEAQ. The CDR3 region is CASSLIQGWTDTQYF. The DNA of the CDR3 is TGTGCCAGCAGCTTAATTCAGGGGTGGACAGATACGCAGTATTTT.

In its sample, this clonotype was seen many times. The size of this beta chain means little, since it is a stray read in a library made for alpha chains. The chain is built from TRBV6-2 or TRBV6-3 and TRBJ1-4; no definite D call. Trimming removed 2 bases at V and 7 bases at J, with 11 bases between. Looked up from germline, CDR1 is MNHEY and CDR2 is SVGEGT. The length of the CDR3 is 14 residues. This CDR3 is CASSYVGNREKLFF. The CDR3 DNA reads TGTGCCAGCAGTTACGTGGGGAACCGTGAAAAACTGTTTTTT.

By sample fraction, this clonotype is large (0.1 to 1%). This beta chain lies outside the target of a library built for alpha chains; its clone size means little. The chain recombines TRBV29-1 with TRBJ1-1; D call uncertain. Germline CDR1 and CDR2: SQVTM and ANQGSEA. V lost 3 bases and J lost 0, with 11 bases in between. The CDR3 is made up of 14 amino acids. CDR3 residues: CSVDLGTMNTEAFF. The CDR3 region has the DNA TGCAGCGTTGATTTAGGCACCATGAACACTGAAGCTTTCTTT.

Comments on this clonotype: Being off target in a library aimed at alpha chains, this beta chain has a size of little meaning. The rearrangement uses TRBV11-2 and TRBJ1-1; no clear D. The V gene's germline CDR1 is SGHAT and CDR2 FQNNGV. This CDR3 has 12 amino acids. The V gene lost 1 base and the J gene lost 7 bases, with 7 bases spanning the gap. Here the CDR3 DNA reads TGTGCCAGCAGCTTAGGTCAATTTGAAGCTTTCTTT. Its protein product is CASSLGQFEAFF. Based on the CDR3 plus reference TRBV11-2 and TRBJ1-1, the full variable domain is EAGVAQSPRYKIIEKRQSVAFWCNPISGHATLYWYQQILGQGPKLLIQFQNNGVVDDSQLPKDRFSAERLKGVDSTLKIQPAKLEDSAVYLCASSLGQFEAFFGQGTRLTVV.

A note on this clonotype: This may stem from a read error, because a much larger clone lies one nucleotide away. This beta chain lies outside the target of a library built for alpha chains; its clone size means little. The rearrangement links TRBV4-1 to TRBJ1-4, with 9 bases aligning to TRBD1. The CDR3 runs 15 residues. Germline CDR1 reads MGHRA; CDR2 reads YSYEKL. As DNA, the CDR3 is TGCGCCAGCAGCGTGGGACAGGGAAAAAATGAAAAACTGTATTTT. It encodes CASSVGQGKNEKLYF.